This TCR beta chain appears in the sequencing data of a study of CD8+ T cells in alopecia areata. Background on the study: Treated patients took oral tofacitinib at 5 to 10 mg twice daily. The study gave tofacitinib for 6 to 18 months, then 6 months off drug.

V was shortened by 2 bases and J by 5 bases, with 10 bases between the two germline ends. The germline gives CDR1 GTSNPN, CDR2 SVGIG (reference sequence). This CDR3 contains 13 residues. This clone has a single count. cDNA serving as the sequencing template came from extracted, reverse transcribed RNA. Method: immunoSEQ multiplex PCR; TCRdb's copy keeps in-frame clones and lacks some. This repertoire shows 180,000 or so clones, about three fifths found once; its top ten account for 16%. Stated treatment: oral pan-JAK inhibitor, 5-10 mg twice daily. The material sequenced was CD4+ T cells sorted from blood, taken at approximately week 61, from a patient treated with tofacitinib. The clonotype originates from a human donor with alopecia areata. The chain employs TRBV30 and TRBJ2-1; D is ambiguous. This CDR3 reads CAWSKVQNNEQFF. The CDR3 DNA reads as TGTGCCTGGAGTAAGGTACAGAACAATGAGCAGTTCTTC.